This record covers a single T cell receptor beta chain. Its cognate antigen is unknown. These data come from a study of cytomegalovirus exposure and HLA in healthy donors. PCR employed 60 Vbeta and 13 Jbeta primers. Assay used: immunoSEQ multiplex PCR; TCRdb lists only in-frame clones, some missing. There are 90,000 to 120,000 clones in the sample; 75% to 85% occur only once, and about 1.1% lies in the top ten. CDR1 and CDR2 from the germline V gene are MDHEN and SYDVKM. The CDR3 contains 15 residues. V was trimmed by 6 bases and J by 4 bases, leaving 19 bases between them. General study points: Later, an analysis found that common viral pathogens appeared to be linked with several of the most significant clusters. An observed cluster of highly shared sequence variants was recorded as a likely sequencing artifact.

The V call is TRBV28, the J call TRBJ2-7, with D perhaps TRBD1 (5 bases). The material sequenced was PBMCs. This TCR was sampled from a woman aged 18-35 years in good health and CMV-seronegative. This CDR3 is CASRDGAGPLYEQYF. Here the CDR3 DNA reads TGTGCCAGCAGGGATGGGGCAGGGCCTTTGTACGAGCAGTACTTC. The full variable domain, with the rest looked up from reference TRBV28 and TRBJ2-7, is DVKVTQSSRYLVKRTGEKVFLECVQDMDHENMFWYRQDPGLGLRLIYFSYDVKMKEKGDIPEGYSVSREKKERFSLILESASTNQTSMYLCASRDGAGPLYEQYFGPGTRLTVT.